The 20 T cell receptor beta chains given below trace back to one sample, sequenced in a study of coeliac disease. Study outcomes and limitations: Active celiac intraepithelial and lamina propria samples had lower TRB and TRG clonality than control samples.

Here immunoSEQ multiplex PCR was the method, and the copy in TCRdb shows in-frame clones only, minus some. The sample has around 4,100 clones, less than 70% seen once. No antigen is known for these receptors. Sequenced input: intraepithelial lymphocytes from the gut. These receptors were collected from a woman aged 18 to 35 with active celiac disease.

The chain recombines TRBV19 with TRBJ1-5; D not certain. Trimming took off 3 bases at V and 8 bases at J, with 5 bases between the two ends. Germline V lookup: CDR1 LNHDA, CDR2 SQIVND (reference sequence). The CDR3 is 11 residues long. This CDR3 reads CASSIGEPQHF. In nucleotides, the CDR3 is TGTGCCAGTAGTATCGGGGAGCCCCAGCATTTT.

This clone has more than one count but fewer than ten. The CDR3 DNA reads as TGTGCCAGCAGTTATCGGGACTCCGCCTCGCAAGAGACCCAGTACTTC. This gives the protein CASSYRDSASQETQYF. V and J are TRBV6-5 and TRBJ2-5; tentative D call: TRBD2 (6 bases). The V end lost 3 bases, the J end lost 2 bases, and 16 bases lay between the germline ends. This CDR3 has 16 residues. The V gene's germline CDR1 is MNHEY and CDR2 SVGAGI.

The chain employs TRBV19 and TRBJ1-1; 12 nucleotides align to TRBD1. From germline, CDR1 is LNHDA and CDR2 SQIVND (reference sequence). This CDR3 region has 16 residues. Unmatched junction bases numbered 7, after V lost 4 bases and J lost 4 bases. The CDR3 loop reads CASSTGTGGLGTEAFF. The CDR3, as DNA: TGTGCCAGTAGTACCGGGACAGGGGGCCTAGGCACTGAAGCTTTCTTT.

V is TRBV19 and J is TRBJ2-7, with 9 positions matching TRBD2. The trim removed 3 bases at V and 2 bases at J, leaving 2 bases unmatched. The CDR3 spans 14 residues. Germline-derived CDR1 and CDR2 are LNHDA and SQIVND (reference sequence). The CDR3 region has the DNA TGTGCCAGTAGTATCTGGACTAGCGCCTACGAGCAGTACGTC. Translation: CASSIWTSAYEQYV.

V is TRBV9 and J is TRBJ2-3; 13 nucleotides align to TRBD2. Germline trimming cut 3 bases from V and 4 bases from J; bases unmatched to any gene: 5. The CDR3 is 16 amino acids. Germline assignment: CDR1 SGDLS and CDR2 YYNGEE. CDR3 DNA: TGTGCCAGCAGCGCGGGACTAGCGGGGTCGGCAGATACGCAGTATTTT. It codes for CASSAGLAGSADTQYF.

The V and J genes are TRBV28 and TRBJ2-7; 7 nucleotides line up with TRBD2. The CDR3 has 15 residues. V lost 8 bases and J lost 6; bases outside the gene matches: 16. Germline loops: CDR1 MDHEN, CDR2 SYDVKM. The DNA for the CDR3 is TGTGCCAGCGTTCCCGCGGGACTAAAGGCGGGCGAGCAGTACTTC. Its protein product is CASVPAGLKAGEQYF.

The chain carries TRBV6-5 and TRBJ2-7; possible D gene TRBD1, 5 bases. Trimming took off 6 bases at V and 6 bases at J, with 18 bases between the two ends. The length of the CDR3 is 14 residues. In germline, CDR1 is MNHEY, CDR2 SVGAGI. The DNA for the CDR3 is TGTGCCAGCAGCCCCTCGGCCTCTAGGGGCGAGCAGTACGTC. Translation: CASSPSASRGEQYV.

The chain is built from TRBV19 and TRBJ1-1; 9 positions agree with TRBD1. Germline CDR1 is LNHDA and CDR2 is SQIVND (reference sequence). The CDR3 sequence is 17 residues long. Unmatched junction bases numbered 18, after V lost 10 bases and J lost 3 bases. The CDR3 nucleotides are TGTGCCACCCGATTAAGCCGGGACAGGGATTGGGACACTGAAGCTTTCTTT. Its protein is CATRLSRDRDWDTEAFF. Using reference TRBV19 and TRBJ1-1 for the parts outside the CDR3, the full variable domain is DGGITQSPKYLFRKEGQNVTLSCEQNLNHDAMYWYRQDPGQGLRLIYYSQIVNDFQKGDIAEGYSVSREKKESFPLTVTSAQKNPTAFYLCATRLSRDRDWDTEAFFGQGTRLTVV.

The chain joins TRBV5-7 to TRBJ1-2; D gene unclear. TRBV5-7 is assigned to the ORF class and has an uncertain function. The ends were cut back, 1 base at V and 4 bases at J, with 20 bases in the middle. The CDR3 has 17 amino acids. The CDR3 loop is CASSLRRNPTEGYGYTF. CDR3 sequence (DNA): TGTGCCAGCAGCTTGCGGCGCAATCCTACAGAGGGCTATGGCTACACCTTC.

The chain recombines TRBV7-9 with TRBJ1-2, with D perhaps TRBD1 (5 bases). CDR3 length: 17 residues. Germline V CDR1 and CDR2: SEHNR, FQNEAQ (reference sequence). Trimming cost V 4 bases and J 1 base, with 19 bases left between them. CDR3 sequence reads: CASSSRDLPLLNYGYTF. The DNA for the CDR3 is TGTGCCAGCAGCTCCCGGGACTTGCCTCTTCTTAACTATGGCTACACCTTC.

The chain carries TRBV13 and TRBJ1-5, with a possible D match to TRBD1 (5 bases). With 1 base removed from V and 1 base from J, the gap between germline ends came to 8 bases. Looked up from germline, CDR1 is PRHDT and CDR2 is FYEKMQ (reference sequence). The CDR3 contains 15 residues. CDR3 sequence (DNA): TGTGCCAGCAGCTTAGCGGGGGAAAGCAATCAGCCCCAGCATTTT. Its translation is CASSLAGESNQPQHF.

The chain combines TRBV9 with TRBJ1-6, with TRBD1 matching 9 bases. The germline gives CDR1 SGDLS, CDR2 YYNGEE. Trimming took 0 bases from V and 9 from J; bases not matched to a gene: 7. The CDR3 is 16 residues long. The CDR3: CASSVETGGTGSPLHF. As DNA, the CDR3 is TGTGCCAGCAGCGTAGAGACAGGGGGTACGGGTTCACCCCTCCACTTT.

The chain links TRBV7-3 to TRBJ2-2, with D possibly TRBD2 on 7 matching bases. The CDR3 spans 16 residues. Germline V gene data show CDR1 as SGHTA and CDR2 as FQGTGA. The ends were cut back, 6 bases at V and 5 bases at J, with 19 bases in the middle. This CDR3 reads CASSFDMGGATGELFF. CDR3 DNA sequence: TGTGCCAGCAGTTTCGACATGGGGGGGGCTACCGGGGAGCTGTTTTTT.

This clone is deemed medium-sized (0.01 to 0.1%). The rearrangement uses TRBV5-5 and TRBJ1-4, with a tentative D call TRBD1 (5 bases). The CDR3 contains 14 residues. Trimming pared 4 bases from V and 5 bases from J, leaving 12 bases between. Germline V gene sequence: CDR1 SGHKS, CDR2 YYEKEE (reference sequence). CDR3 in amino acids: CASSIDTGNEKLFF. CDR3 nucleotides: TGTGCCAGCAGCATAGACACAGGAAATGAAAAACTGTTTTTT.

In its sample, this clone is medium-sized. The chain links TRBV4-1 to TRBJ2-7; possibly TRBD1 for D (6 bases). This CDR3 region has 17 residues. V lost 1 base, J lost 5 bases, and 21 bases lay in between. CDR1 MGHRA and CDR2 YSYEKL come from the germline V gene. CDR3 in DNA: TGCGCCAGCAGCCAAGCTCTGGTAGGGGGAACTCTCGACGAGCAGTACTTC. Its translation is CASSQALVGGTLDEQYF.

This chain uses TRBV10-3 with TRBJ1-2; TRBD1 matches at 10 bases. The J segment lost 4 bases and the V segment lost 4 bases, leaving 9 bases of the junction unmatched. This CDR3 is built from 16 residues. CDR1 is ENHRY and CDR2 is SYGVKD in the germline V gene. CDR3 in DNA: TGTGCCATCAGTGGCTACCGGGACAGGGGAGGCTATGGCTACACCTTC. Protein product: CAISGYRDRGGYGYTF.

The rearrangement links TRBV6-1 to TRBJ1-2, with D possibly matching TRBD1 (5 bases). Between the trimmed V and J ends, which lost 0 bases and 4 bases, there was a span of 15 bases. The CDR3 contains 16 residues. Germline V gene sequence: CDR1 MNHNS, CDR2 SASEGT. CDR3 DNA: TGTGCCAGCAGTGAAGCTGAGACAGTTCAACCCTATGGCTACACCTTC. The encoded protein is CASSEAETVQPYGYTF.

This clone has only one observation. The V and J genes are TRBV5-4 and TRBJ2-7; 9 bases are shared with TRBD1. Germline V gives CDR1 SGHNT, CDR2 YYREEE (reference sequence). After removal of 3 bases from V and 1 base from J, the junction contained 8 bases not matched to a gene. The CDR3 spans 16 residues. This CDR3 is CASSWGDRDDSYEQYF. The CDR3 DNA sequence: TGTGCCAGCAGCTGGGGGGACAGGGACGATTCCTACGAGCAGTACTTC.

This clone was seen only a few times. This rearrangement joins TRBV7-2 to TRBJ1-2; no clear D. CDR3 length: 13 amino acids. CDR1 is SGHTA, CDR2 FQGNSA, per germline. Trimming pared 3 bases from V and 4 bases from J, leaving 9 bases between. CDR3 in amino acids: CASSFERSYGYTF. The DNA for the CDR3 is TGTGCCAGCAGCTTTGAACGGAGCTATGGCTACACCTTC. Based on the CDR3 plus reference TRBV7-2 and TRBJ1-2, the full variable domain is GAGVSQSPSNKVTEKGKDVELRCDPISGHTALYWYRQSLGQGLEFLIYFQGNSAPDKSGLPSDRFSAERTGGSVSTLTIQRTQQEDSAVYLCASSFERSYGYTFGSGTRLTVV.

V usage is TRBV11-2 and J usage is TRBJ2-7, with TRBD2 matching over 7 bases. The CDR3 has 15 residues. V gave up 6 bases and J gave up 2 bases; unmatched junction bases: 10. Germline V CDR1 and CDR2: SGHAT, FQNNGV. The CDR3 protein is CASRVGGGPTYEQYF. In nucleotides, the CDR3 is TGTGCCAGCAGGGTTGGGGGGGGACCTACCTACGAGCAGTACTTC.